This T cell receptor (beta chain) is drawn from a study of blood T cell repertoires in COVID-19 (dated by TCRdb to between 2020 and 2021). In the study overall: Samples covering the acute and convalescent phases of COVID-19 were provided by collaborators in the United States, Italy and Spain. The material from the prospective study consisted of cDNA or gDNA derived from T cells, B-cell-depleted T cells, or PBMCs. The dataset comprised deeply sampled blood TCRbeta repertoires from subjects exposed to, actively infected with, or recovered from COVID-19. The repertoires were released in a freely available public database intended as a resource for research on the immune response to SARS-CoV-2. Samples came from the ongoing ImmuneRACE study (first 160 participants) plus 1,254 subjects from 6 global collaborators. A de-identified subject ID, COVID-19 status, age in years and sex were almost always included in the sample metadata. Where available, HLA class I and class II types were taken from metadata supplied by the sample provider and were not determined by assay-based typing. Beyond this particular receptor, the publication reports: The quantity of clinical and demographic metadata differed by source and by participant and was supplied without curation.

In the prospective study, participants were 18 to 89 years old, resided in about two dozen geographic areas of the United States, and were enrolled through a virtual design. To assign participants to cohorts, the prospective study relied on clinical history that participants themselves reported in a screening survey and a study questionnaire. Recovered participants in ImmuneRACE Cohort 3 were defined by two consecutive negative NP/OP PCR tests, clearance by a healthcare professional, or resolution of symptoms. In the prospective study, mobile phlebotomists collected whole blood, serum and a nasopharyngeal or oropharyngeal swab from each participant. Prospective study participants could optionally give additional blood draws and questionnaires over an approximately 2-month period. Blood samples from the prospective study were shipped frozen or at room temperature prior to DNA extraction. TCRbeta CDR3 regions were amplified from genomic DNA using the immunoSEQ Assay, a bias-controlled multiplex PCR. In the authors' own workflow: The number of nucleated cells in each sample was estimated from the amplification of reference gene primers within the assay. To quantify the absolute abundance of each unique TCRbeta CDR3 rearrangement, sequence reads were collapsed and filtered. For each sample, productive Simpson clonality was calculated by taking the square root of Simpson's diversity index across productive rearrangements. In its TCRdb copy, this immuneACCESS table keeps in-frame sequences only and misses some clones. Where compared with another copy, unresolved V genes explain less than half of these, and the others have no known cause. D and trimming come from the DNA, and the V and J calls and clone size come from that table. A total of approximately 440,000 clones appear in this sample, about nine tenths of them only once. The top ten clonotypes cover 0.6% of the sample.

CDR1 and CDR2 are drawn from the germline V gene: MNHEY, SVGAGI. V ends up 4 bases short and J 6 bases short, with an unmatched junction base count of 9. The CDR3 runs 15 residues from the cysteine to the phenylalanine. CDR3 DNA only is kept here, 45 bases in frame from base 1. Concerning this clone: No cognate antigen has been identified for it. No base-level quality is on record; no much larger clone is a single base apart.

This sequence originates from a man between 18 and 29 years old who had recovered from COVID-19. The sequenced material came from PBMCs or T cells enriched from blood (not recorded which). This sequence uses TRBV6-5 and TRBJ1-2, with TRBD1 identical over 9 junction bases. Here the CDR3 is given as CASSSRQGGLDGYTF. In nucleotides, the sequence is TGTGCCAGCAGTTCTCGACAGGGGGGCCTTGATGGCTACACCTTC.